This T cell receptor beta chain was recorded in a study of cytomegalovirus exposure and HLA in healthy donors. Findings and limits, study-wide: The later analysis indicated that the majority of CMV-associated TCR beta chains appeared HLA-restricted. A later analysis reported that several of the most significant clusters appeared to be linked to common viral pathogens, among them Epstein-Barr virus. TCR beta V- and J-gene trimming was later associated with a missense DCLRE1C variant.

Germline V lookup: CDR1 MNHEY, CDR2 SMNVEV (reference sequence). Trimming removed 5 bases from V and 4 bases from J, with 18 bases in between. This CDR3 is built from 16 residues. As regards this clone: Antigen unknown.

PCR primers comprised 60 Vbeta and 13 Jbeta primers. Profiling relied on immunoSEQ multiplex PCR, and the TCRdb table lists in-frame clones only, not all of them. The sample shows some 220,000 clones, approximately 84% of them seen only once. The J gene is TRBJ2-1, the V gene TRBV27, with D unclear. This TCR was sampled from a woman in her thirties or forties in good health and CMV-seronegative. The sample taken for sequencing was PBMCs. CDR3 sequence (DNA): TGTGCCAGCAGTCCCCGCCAGGCGTCGATGTACAATGAGCAGTTCTTC. This encodes CASSPRQASMYNEQFF.